A selection of T cell receptor beta chains follows, all from one sample in a study of Graves' ophthalmopathy and Graves' hyperthyroidism. In TCRdb, the multiplex PCR reads were re-called with MiXCR into one record per CDR3 protein. The table has some 360,000 distinct CDR3 sequences, 17% seen once. The sequenced sample was peripheral blood. These receptors all come from an adult woman with stable Graves' hyperthyroidism. The CDR3 runs from the conserved cysteine through the conserved F or W. D genes are given only for firm matches. Not all rows give a size; the values are once, few, many and, for expanded clones, a class.

J,size,D,V,DNA,CDR3
TRBJ1-2,many,-,TRBV7-3,TGTGCCAGCAGCCCGGAGGCTGGGACAACTGGATGGGATGGCTACACCTTC,CASSPEAGTTGWDGYTF
TRBJ2-5,many,-,TRBV12-3/TRBV12-4,TGTGCCAGCAGTTCCTATTGGGGGCGGCGAGAGACCCAGTACTTC,CASSSYWGRRETQYF
TRBJ1-5,-,TRBD1,TRBV6-1,TGTGCCAGCAGTGAAGCGTGGACAGGGGGCCGACAGCCCCAGCATTTT,CASSEAWTGGRQPQHF
TRBJ2-5,-,-,TRBV12-3/TRBV12-4,TGTGCCAGCAGTTTATTGGATAGCGGAGAGGCGGAGACCCAGTACTTC,CASSLLDSGEAETQYF
TRBJ1-1,many,-,TRBV28,TGTGCCAGCAGTTTGAAGACAGCAGTGAACACTGAAGCTTTCTTT,CASSLKTAVNTEAFF
TRBJ2-7,many,TRBD2,TRBV5-1,TGCGCCAGCGTCCAGACTAGCGGGCCCTACGAGCAGTACTTC,CASVQTSGPYEQYF
TRBJ2-4,many,TRBD2,TRBV27,TGTGCCAGCAGTTTTTCGGGGGGACCCAAAAACATTCAGTACTTC,CASSFSGGPKNIQYF
TRBJ2-2,-,TRBD1,TRBV6-5,TGTGCCAGCAGTTATCTGCGGGGGACAGGGGGTGTAGGGGAGCTGTTTTTT,CASSYLRGTGGVGELFF
TRBJ2-7,many,TRBD2,TRBV6-2/TRBV6-3,TGTGCCAGCAGTTACGGCCTAGCGGGGGAAAGATTTTACGAGCAGTACTTC,CASSYGLAGERFYEQYF
TRBJ1-1,once,-,TRBV30,TGTGCCTGGGGGGAAGGGCCGACTGAAGCTTTCTTT,CAWGEGPTEAFF
TRBJ1-5,many,-,TRBV12-3/TRBV12-4,TGTGCCAGCAGTTTTTCCCAGGGGAATCAGCCCCAGCATTTT,CASSFSQGNQPQHF
TRBJ2-5,-,TRBD1,TRBV7-8,TGTGCCAGCAGCCCTTTAGGGACAGGGCGCCAAGAGACCCAGTACTTC,CASSPLGTGRQETQYF
TRBJ2-7,once,-,TRBV6-1,TGTGCCAGCAGTGCTAAGGCAGGGTTCGACGAGCAGTACTTC,CASSAKAGFDEQYF
TRBJ2-2,many,TRBD2,TRBV9,TGTGCCAGCAGCGTAGCCGGGAGGGCCACCGGGGAGCTGTTTTTT,CASSVAGRATGELFF
TRBJ1-1,many,-,TRBV20-1,TGCAGTGCTTCTCCGTTGGTTCGAACAATGAACACTGAAGCTTTCTTT,CSASPLVRTMNTEAFF
TRBJ1-2,many,TRBD1,TRBV11-2,TGTGCCAGCAGCTCTGCTCTACGACAGGGGAGCTATGGCTACACCTTC,CASSSALRQGSYGYTF
TRBJ1-1,many,-,TRBV19,TGTGCCAGTAGTATAGATAGTCTGAGCAACACTGAAGCTTTCTTT,CASSIDSLSNTEAFF
TRBJ2-7,few,-,TRBV5-5,TGTGCCAGCAGCTTGTATTTGACCAAAAGCTCCTACGAGCAGTACTTC,CASSLYLTKSSYEQYF
TRBJ2-5,many,TRBD2,TRBV10-3,TGTGCCATCAGTGATAGAGTAGCGGGAGAGACCCAGTACTTC,CAISDRVAGETQYF
TRBJ2-5,-,-,TRBV5-1,TGCGCCAGCAGGGACTCTGGACAGCCCATGGAGACCCAGTACTTC,CASRDSGQPMETQYF
TRBJ2-7,-,TRBD2,TRBV6-2/TRBV6-3,TGTGCCACGGGGACTAGCCCCCCCTACGAGCAGTACTTC,CATGTSPPYEQYF
TRBJ2-7,many,-,TRBV20-1,TGCAGTGCTAGAGATCGCAGGGTAAGCTACGAGCAGTACTTC,CSARDRRVSYEQYF